Presented here are 25 T cell receptor beta chains from one specimen sequenced in a study of T cell repertoires in cytomegalovirus infection (dated by TCRdb to the late 2010s). Sequencing instrument: Illumina HiSeq 1500. TCRdb handled the public reads itself, with Q25 trimming in fastp and clone calling in MiXCR, and kept productive beta chains. Each CDR3 protein gets just one entry, which takes the most common genes and DNA from the rows behind it. This sample has some 400,000 distinct CDR3 sequences in its table, and about a sixth of those were observed once. 7.5% to 9% of the sample is in the top ten clones. The sample consisted of PBMCs. The receptors shown here come from a human donor in good health (CMV status not recorded). Some clones in this sample may be carry-over from other donors' samples.

This clonotype was counted ten times or more. V and J are TRBV7-6 and TRBJ2-2; the match to TRBD2 covers 13 bases. CDR3 size: 16 residues. Germline CDR1 SGHVS, CDR2 FNYEAQ. Trimming took 5 bases from V and 4 from J; bases not matched to a gene: 4. The CDR3 loop is CASSPLAGGSTGELFF. In nucleotides, the CDR3 is TGTGCCAGCAGCCCACTAGCGGGAGGGAGCACCGGGGAGCTGTTTTTT.

This clonotype was observed at least ten times. The chain combines TRBV12-3 or TRBV12-4 with TRBJ2-7; possibly TRBD1 or TRBD2 for D (6 bases each). V shed 3 bases and J shed 7 bases, with 19 bases lying between them. The CDR3 contains 15 residues. The CDR3: CASSFGGTWIGEQYF. The CDR3 coding sequence is TGTGCCAGCAGTTTTGGGGGGACATGGATCGGAGAGCAGTACTTC.

The chain joins TRBV20-1 to TRBJ2-1, with no clear D. This CDR3 is built from 17 residues. Per the germline V gene, CDR1 is DFQATT and CDR2 is SNEGSKA (reference sequence). V dropped 3 bases and J dropped 0 bases, with 18 bases sitting between them. The CDR3 nucleotides are TGCAGTGCTAGCAGTCTTACCGGATCTAGCTCCTACAATGAGCAGTTCTTC. Its translation is CSASSLTGSSSYNEQFF.

The V gene is TRBV20-1, the J gene TRBJ2-7, with a possible D match to TRBD2 (6 bases). The ends were cut back, 1 base at V and 0 bases at J, with 16 bases in the middle. Germline lookup yields CDR1 DFQATT and CDR2 SNEGSKA (reference sequence). The CDR3 extends over 16 amino acids. The CDR3 spells CSARVGGSLSSYEQYF. CDR3 DNA: TGCAGTGCTAGAGTTGGGGGGAGCCTGAGCTCCTACGAGCAGTACTTC.

The chain uses TRBV19 and TRBJ1-6; no clear D. Germline V CDR1 and CDR2: LNHDA, SQIVND (reference sequence). V was cut by 5 bases and J by 1 base, with 12 bases left in between. There are 16 residues in the CDR3. CDR3 sequence: CASSFAERSYNSPLHF. The CDR3 DNA follows: TGTGCCAGTAGTTTTGCGGAAAGATCCTATAATTCACCCCTCCACTTT.

This chain connects TRBV3-1 to TRBJ2-1; D unclear. This CDR3 contains 17 residues. Trimming took off 1 base at V and 0 bases at J, with 13 bases between the two ends. Germline-derived CDR1 and CDR2 are LGHDT and YNNKEL (reference sequence). The CDR3, as DNA: TGTGCCAGCAGCCAAGTCCATGCGCCTAGCTCCTACAATGAGCAGTTCTTC. This sequence encodes CASSQVHAPSSYNEQFF.

This clonotype was seen once. The chain joins TRBV28 to TRBJ2-5, with D perhaps matching TRBD1 or TRBD2 (7 bases each). Germline loops: CDR1 MDHEN, CDR2 SYDVKM. V lost 5 bases, J lost 7 bases, and 17 bases lay in between. The CDR3 is made up of 14 amino acids. The CDR3: CASSPQQGRVTQYF. Written as DNA, the CDR3 is TGTGCCAGCAGTCCCCAACAGGGGAGGGTGACCCAGTACTTC.

This clonotype showed up many times. The V gene is TRBV7-2, the J gene TRBJ2-1; the D is unclear. Trimming left V 4 bases short and J 6 bases short, with 10 bases between. The CDR3 is 13 residues long. Germline V lookup: CDR1 SGHTA, CDR2 FQGNSA. CDR3 bases: TGTGCCAGCAGCTCCTCCCGCGGCAATGAGCAGTTCTTC. This gives the protein CASSSSRGNEQFF.

This clonotype has more than one count but fewer than ten. The J gene is TRBJ2-7, the V gene TRBV2; D perhaps matches TRBD2 (6 bases). The CDR3 spans 15 residues. Trimming pared 7 bases from V and 3 bases from J, leaving 19 bases between. Germline V gene data show CDR1 as SNHLY and CDR2 as FYNNEI. In nucleotides, the CDR3 is TGTGCCAGCAAACGCACCGGGGGTGAATTCTACGAGCAGTACTTC. The encoded protein is CASKRTGGEFYEQYF.

The rearrangement joins TRBV15 to TRBJ1-6, with D perhaps matching TRBD1 (5 bases). V gave up 5 bases and J gave up 0 bases, with 11 bases separating them. The CDR3 is 16 residues long. Germline V lookup: CDR1 LNHNV, CDR2 YYDKDF (reference sequence). CDR3 sequence reads: CATSQSGGSYNSPLHF. CDR3 bases: TGTGCCACCAGCCAAAGCGGGGGCTCCTATAATTCACCCCTCCACTTT.

The rearrangement links TRBV5-4 to TRBJ2-1; D is perhaps TRBD1 (5 bases). Trimming removed 3 bases from V and 3 bases from J, with 10 bases in between. This CDR3 contains 14 residues. Germline-derived CDR1 and CDR2 are SGHNT and YYREEE (reference sequence). The CDR3 reads CASSSDSYYNEQFF. As DNA, the CDR3 is TGTGCCAGCAGCTCTGACAGCTACTACAATGAGCAGTTCTTC.

A few counts support this clonotype. This rearrangement joins TRBV4-3 to TRBJ2-7, with TRBD2 identical over 9 bases. Trimming took 1 base from V and 7 from J; bases not matched to a gene: 2. Germline CDR1 is LGHNA and CDR2 is YSLEER. The length of the CDR3 is 13 residues. CDR3 in amino acids: CASSQASGGEQYF. The CDR3 DNA follows: TGCGCCAGCAGCCAAGCCAGCGGGGGGGAGCAGTACTTC.

Comments on this clonotype: A much larger clone sits a single nucleotide away, making a read error possible. This rearrangement joins TRBV12-3 or TRBV12-4 to TRBJ2-3; 7 bases map to TRBD2. CDR3 length: 16 residues. Trimming removed 7 bases from V and 3 bases from J; junction bases left unmatched: 13. The CDR3 region has the DNA TGTGCCAGCACCCCCGGTGGGGGGGAAGGGACAGATACGCAGTATTTT. Protein: CASTPGGGEGTDTQYF.

This clonotype occurred many times. The chain uses TRBV7-2 and TRBJ2-7, with TRBD2 identical over 8 bases. The CDR3 totals 14 residues. The germline V gene has CDR1 SGHTA and CDR2 FQGNSA. V gave up 7 bases and J gave up 5 bases; unmatched junction bases: 10. The CDR3 DNA reads as TGTGCCAGCATTCCAGCGGGAGCAAACCACGAGCAGTACTTC. As protein: CASIPAGANHEQYF.

This clonotype has just a few counts. The rearrangement joins TRBV7-2 to TRBJ1-5, with D tentatively TRBD1 (5 bases). From germline, CDR1 is SGHTA and CDR2 FQGNSA. The CDR3 is 15 residues long. Trimming pared 1 base from V and 7 bases from J, leaving 14 bases between. The CDR3 DNA is TGTGCCAGCAGCTTAGAAGGGGCGCGAATCCAGCCCCAGCATTTT. This sequence encodes CASSLEGARIQPQHF.

J is TRBJ2-1 and V is TRBV7-2; D tentatively reads TRBD1 or TRBD2 (5 bases each). CDR1 SGHTA and CDR2 FQGNSA come from the germline V gene. The CDR3 spans 15 residues. The CDR3 reads CVNSPGTTLRNEQFF. The CDR3 region has the DNA TGTGTCAACAGCCCTGGGACGACGCTCCGCAATGAGCAGTTCTTC.

This clonotype was seen repeatedly, ten times or more. V is TRBV7-9 and J is TRBJ2-1; D is perhaps TRBD1 (6 bases). CDR1 and CDR2 (germline): SEHNR, FQNEAQ (reference sequence). V lost 5 bases to trimming and J lost 8 bases, with 10 bases between them. The CDR3 is 12 amino acids. DNA of the CDR3: TGTGCCAGCAGCCCACAGGGCCATGAGCAGTTCTTC. Its translation is CASSPQGHEQFF.

The rearrangement joins TRBV4-1 to TRBJ2-1, with D perhaps given as TRBD1 or TRBD2 (5 bases each). V was pared by 3 bases and J by 3 bases, with 18 bases between. Per germline, CDR1 MGHRA and CDR2 YSYEKL. The CDR3 totals 17 residues. The CDR3 region has the DNA TGCGCCAGCAGCCACCCCCGCCAGGGAGTCGTCTACAATGAGCAGTTCTTC. It yields the protein CASSHPRQGVVYNEQFF.

In its sample, this clonotype was seen many times. For the CDR3, the DNA is TGTGCCAGTGGTACACGTGAAGAGACCCAGTACTTC. As protein: CASGTREETQYF. The rearrangement links TRBV7-2 to TRBJ2-5; D unclear. The germline V gene has CDR1 SGHTA and CDR2 FQGNSA. This CDR3 contains 12 residues. Deletions cut 9 bases from V and 3 bases from J, with 11 bases between.

There are a few counts of this clonotype. The genes are TRBV5-4 and TRBJ1-2; TRBD1 matches 9 bases. Trimming took 10 bases from V and 3 from J; bases not matched to a gene: 10. The CDR3 has 14 amino acids. Germline V gives CDR1 SGHNT, CDR2 YYREEE (reference sequence). Here the CDR3 DNA reads TGTGCCGGCGGCTCGAGACAGGGGGACTATGGCTACACCTTC. It is translated as CAGGSRQGDYGYTF.

In this sample, this clonotype turned up many times. The chain is built from TRBV2 and TRBJ2-3; 10 bases agree with TRBD1. CDR3 length equals 12 residues. V lost 11 bases to trimming and J lost 5 bases; unmatched junction nucleotides: 4. Germline V gene data show CDR1 as SNHLY and CDR2 as FYNNEI. DNA for the CDR3: TGTGCCTCTGGGGACAGGGGAGATACGCAGTATTTT. It codes for CASGDRGDTQYF.

The V call is TRBV5-1, the J call TRBJ2-1, with TRBD1 as a possible D gene (6 bases). Trimming cost V 0 bases and J 4 bases, with 14 bases left between them. The CDR3 runs to 16 residues. The germline gives CDR1 SGHRS, CDR2 YFSETQ. The CDR3 sequence: CASSLDLGHTYNEQFF. DNA for the CDR3: TGCGCCAGCAGCTTGGATCTGGGACATACTTACAATGAGCAGTTCTTC. The whole variable domain, filled in from reference TRBV5-1 and TRBJ2-1, reads KAGVTQTPRYLIKTRGQQVTLSCSPISGHRSVSWYQQTPGQGLQFLFEYFSETQRNKGNFPGRFSGRQFSNSRSEMNVSTLELGDSALYLCASSLDLGHTYNEQFFGPGTRLTVL.

This clonotype was counted ten times or more. The chain employs TRBV7-2 and TRBJ2-5; D gene uncertain. The germline V and J ends were trimmed by 5 bases and 7 bases, with 14 bases remaining between them. Germline-derived CDR1 and CDR2 are SGHTA and FQGNSA. The CDR3 contains 13 residues. The DNA for the CDR3 is TGTGCCAGCAGCCTCCCCTCTACGGGGACCCAGTACTTC. Translating gives CASSLPSTGTQYF.

This clonotype has only a few counts. The chain has TRBV7-9 and TRBJ1-5; weak D call: TRBD1 (6 bases). Trimming removed 2 bases from V and 7 bases from J, with 18 bases in between. Germline CDR1 SEHNR, CDR2 FQNEAQ (reference sequence). The CDR3 runs to 16 residues. CDR3 nucleotides: TGTGCCAGCAGCTTAATCGACCAGGGGCGATGGCAGCCCCAGCATTTT. Encoded protein: CASSLIDQGRWQPQHF. Complete variable domain (other parts from reference TRBV7-9 and TRBJ1-5): DTGVSQNPRHKITKRGQNVTFRCDPISEHNRLYWYRQTLGQGPEFLTYFQNEAQLEKSRLLSDRFSAERPKGSFSTLEIQRTEQGDSAMYLCASSLIDQGRWQPQHFGDGTRLSIL.

This chain uses TRBV2 with TRBJ2-1; the match to TRBD2 covers 7 bases. Germline V lookup: CDR1 SNHLY, CDR2 FYNNEI. The CDR3 is 15 amino acids. V was clipped by 2 bases and J by 5 bases; unmatched bases: 6. The DNA for the CDR3 is TGTGCCAGCAGTGAATTGGCTAGCGGAAACAATGAGCAGTTCTTC. As protein: CASSELASGNNEQFF.